This TCR beta chain is drawn from a study of shared clonotypes between healthy human individuals. About the study: Two female and a few male donors aged 18 to 49 were enrolled. Plates per donor: three CD4 naive, three CD4 memory, two CD8 naive, one CD8 memory. Study-wide results and caveats: A few donors showed sharing of roughly 5% of naive CD4 clonotypes. Lower generation probabilities were found for non-shared clonotypes than for those shared by all four donors.

This clone was seen a single time. Antigen: not known. Produced via immunoSEQ multiplex PCR; TCRdb's table is partial and in-frame only. The sample lists roughly 2 million clones; over 85% were seen once. Germline lookup yields CDR1 SEHNR and CDR2 FQNEAQ (reference sequence). The CDR3 extends over 18 amino acids. Trimming took off 1 base at V and 6 bases at J, with 22 bases between the two ends. The gene calls are TRBV7-9 and TRBJ2-1; D possibly corresponds to TRBD2 (6 bases). The origin of this receptor is a man in his late teens or twenties in good health. The specimen sequenced was naive CD4+ T cells sorted from blood. Subset here: CD45RA+ positively selected. The CDR3 DNA is TGTGCCAGCAGCTTAGGACGGCGGGGTAGCAGCTTTGGCAATGAGCAGTTCTTC. It specifies CASSLGRRGSSFGNEQFF.